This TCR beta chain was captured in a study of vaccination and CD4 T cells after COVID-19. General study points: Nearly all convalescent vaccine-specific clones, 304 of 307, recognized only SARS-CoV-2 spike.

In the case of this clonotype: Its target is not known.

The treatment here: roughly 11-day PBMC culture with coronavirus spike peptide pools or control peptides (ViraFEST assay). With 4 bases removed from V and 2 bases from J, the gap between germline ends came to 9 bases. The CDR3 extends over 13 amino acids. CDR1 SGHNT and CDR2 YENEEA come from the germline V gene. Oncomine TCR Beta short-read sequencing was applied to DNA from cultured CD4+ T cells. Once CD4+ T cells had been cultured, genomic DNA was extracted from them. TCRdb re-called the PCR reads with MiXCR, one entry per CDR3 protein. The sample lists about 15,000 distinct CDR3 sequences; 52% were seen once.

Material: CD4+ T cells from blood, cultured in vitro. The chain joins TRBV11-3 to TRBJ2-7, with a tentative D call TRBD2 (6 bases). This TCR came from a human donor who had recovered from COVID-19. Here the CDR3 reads CASSSGGAYEQYF. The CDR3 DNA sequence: TGTGCCAGCAGCTCTGGCGGGGCCTACGAGCAGTACTTC.